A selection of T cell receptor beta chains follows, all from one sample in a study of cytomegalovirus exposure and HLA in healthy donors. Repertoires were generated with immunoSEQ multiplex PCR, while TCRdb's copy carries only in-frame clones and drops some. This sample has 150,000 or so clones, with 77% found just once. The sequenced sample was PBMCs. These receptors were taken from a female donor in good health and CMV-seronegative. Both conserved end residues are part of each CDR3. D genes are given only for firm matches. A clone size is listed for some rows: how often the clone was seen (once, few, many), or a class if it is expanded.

cdr3_aa: CASSENWRDEQYF
cdr3_nt: TGTGCCAGCAGTGAAAATTGGAGGGACGAGCAGTACTTC
v_call: TRBV2
clone_size: NA
j_call: TRBJ2-7
d_call: NA

cdr3_aa: CASSSDRAITGELFF
cdr3_nt: TGTGCCAGCAGTTCAGACAGGGCTATCACCGGGGAGCTGTTTTTT
v_call: TRBV28
clone_size: NA
j_call: TRBJ2-2
d_call: TRBD1

cdr3_aa: CASSLWGQENNYGYTF
cdr3_nt: TGTGCCAGCAGTTTATGGGGACAGGAAAATAACTATGGCTACACCTTC
v_call: TRBV28
clone_size: NA
j_call: TRBJ1-2
d_call: TRBD1

cdr3_aa: CASSFGAGAKKPQHF
cdr3_nt: TGTGCCAGCAGCTTCGGGGCGGGGGCGAAGAAGCCCCAGCATTTT
v_call: TRBV7-2
clone_size: NA
j_call: TRBJ1-5
d_call: NA

cdr3_aa: CASSLGGNTGELFF
cdr3_nt: TGCGCCAGCAGCTTAGGCGGGAACACCGGGGAGCTGTTTTTT
v_call: TRBV5-1
clone_size: NA
j_call: TRBJ2-2
d_call: NA

cdr3_aa: CASSVGPRQLNTEAFF
cdr3_nt: TGTGCCAGCAGCGTAGGCCCGCGGCAGCTGAACACTGAAGCTTTCTTT
v_call: TRBV9
clone_size: NA
j_call: TRBJ1-1
d_call: NA

cdr3_aa: CASSFRTGGSTGELFF
cdr3_nt: TGTGCCAGCAGCTTTCGAACAGGGGGCAGCACCGGGGAGCTGTTTTTT
v_call: TRBV7-9
clone_size: NA
j_call: TRBJ2-2
d_call: TRBD1

cdr3_aa: CASSFSRVPTGELFF
cdr3_nt: TGTGCCAGCAGTTTTAGCAGGGTCCCCACCGGGGAGCTGTTTTTT
v_call: TRBV27
clone_size: NA
j_call: TRBJ2-2
d_call: NA

cdr3_aa: CAWSEGQGNSPLHF
cdr3_nt: TGTGCCTGGAGTGAAGGACAGGGGAATTCACCCCTCCACTTT
v_call: TRBV30
clone_size: NA
j_call: TRBJ1-6
d_call: TRBD1

cdr3_aa: CAGGDSVNTGELFF
cdr3_nt: TGTGCCGGCGGGGACAGTGTTAACACCGGGGAGCTGTTTTTT
v_call: TRBV28
clone_size: NA
j_call: TRBJ2-2
d_call: NA

cdr3_aa: CASSPNVYTEAFF
cdr3_nt: TGCGCCAGCAGCCCTAATGTGTACACTGAAGCTTTCTTT
v_call: TRBV5-1
clone_size: few
j_call: TRBJ1-1
d_call: NA

cdr3_aa: CASSIGQGSGDTEAFF
cdr3_nt: TGTGCCAGCAGCATAGGACAGGGGTCGGGGGACACTGAAGCTTTCTTT
v_call: TRBV7-9
clone_size: NA
j_call: TRBJ1-1
d_call: TRBD1

cdr3_aa: CASSLEHTGGEQYF
cdr3_nt: TGCGCCAGCAGCTTGGAGCATACAGGGGGCGAGCAGTACTTC
v_call: TRBV5-1
clone_size: NA
j_call: TRBJ2-7
d_call: TRBD1

cdr3_aa: CASSETGAYGYTF
cdr3_nt: TGTGCCAGCAGCGAAACGGGAGCCTATGGCTACACCTTC
v_call: TRBV9
clone_size: NA
j_call: TRBJ1-2
d_call: NA

cdr3_aa: CASSLEEVTEAFF
cdr3_nt: TGTGCCAGCAGCTTAGAGGAGGTCACTGAAGCTTTCTTT
v_call: TRBV11-3
clone_size: NA
j_call: TRBJ1-1
d_call: NA

cdr3_aa: CASSSIAEGQTFF
cdr3_nt: TGTGCCAGCAGTTCGATCGCAGAGGGACAGACTTTCTTT
v_call: TRBV27
clone_size: NA
j_call: TRBJ1-1
d_call: TRBD1

cdr3_aa: CASSTPGLSYEQYF
cdr3_nt: TGTGCCAGCAGTACCCCGGGACTAAGCTACGAGCAGTACTTC
v_call: TRBV2
clone_size: NA
j_call: TRBJ2-7
d_call: TRBD2

cdr3_aa: CACHRGGETQYF
cdr3_nt: TGTGCCTGTCACAGGGGAGGTGAGACCCAGTACTTC
v_call: TRBV2
clone_size: once
j_call: TRBJ2-5
d_call: NA

cdr3_aa: CASSSGGEVNTEAFF
cdr3_nt: TGTGCCAGCTCGAGCGGGGGAGAGGTGAACACTGAAGCTTTCTTT
v_call: TRBV18
clone_size: NA
j_call: TRBJ1-1
d_call: NA

cdr3_aa: CASSLSRTSPTGELFF
cdr3_nt: TGTGCCAGCAGTTTATCCAGGACTAGTCCCACCGGGGAGCTGTTTTTT
v_call: TRBV27
clone_size: NA
j_call: TRBJ2-2
d_call: TRBD2

cdr3_aa: CASRRDSNQPQHF
cdr3_nt: TGTGCCAGCAGGAGGGATAGCAATCAGCCCCAGCATTTT
v_call: TRBV2
clone_size: NA
j_call: TRBJ1-5
d_call: NA

cdr3_aa: CASSLAPGDNTEAFF
cdr3_nt: TGTGCCAGCAGCTTAGCGCCAGGGGACAACACTGAAGCTTTCTTT
v_call: TRBV7-6
clone_size: few
j_call: TRBJ1-1
d_call: NA

cdr3_aa: CASRPPGQAYGYTF
cdr3_nt: TGTGCCAGCAGGCCCCCGGGACAGGCCTATGGCTACACCTTC
v_call: TRBV28
clone_size: few
j_call: TRBJ1-2
d_call: TRBD1

cdr3_aa: CASSLGTSWDPGELFF
cdr3_nt: TGTGCCAGTAGTCTTGGGACTAGCTGGGACCCCGGGGAGCTGTTTTTT
v_call: TRBV19
clone_size: few
j_call: TRBJ2-2
d_call: TRBD2

cdr3_aa: CASSVQGAPAYGYTF
cdr3_nt: TGTGCCAGCAGCGTACAGGGGGCGCCCGCCTATGGCTACACCTTC
v_call: TRBV9
clone_size: NA
j_call: TRBJ1-2
d_call: TRBD1

cdr3_aa: CASGQLYRANTGELFF
cdr3_nt: TGTGCCAGCGGACAGTTATACAGGGCTAACACCGGGGAGCTGTTTTTT
v_call: TRBV28
clone_size: NA
j_call: TRBJ2-2
d_call: NA

cdr3_aa: CSATYRDSYTF
cdr3_nt: TGCAGTGCTACGTACAGGGATTCCTACACCTTC
v_call: TRBV20-1
clone_size: NA
j_call: TRBJ1-2
d_call: NA